One and the same sample provided the 12 T cell receptor beta chains below, sequenced in a study of cytomegalovirus exposure and HLA in healthy donors. The primer mix had 60 Vbeta and 13 Jbeta primers. Clones were sequenced by immunoSEQ multiplex PCR, and TCRdb holds only the in-frame ones, with some missing. Of some 180,000 clones listed, 70% to 80% are singletons. What was sequenced was PBMCs. These receptors were obtained from a man aged 18 to 30 in good health and CMV-seronegative.

This chain connects TRBV10-3 to TRBJ2-7; TRBD2 aligns across 11 bases. The CDR3 spans 15 residues. CDR1 and CDR2 (germline): ENHRY, SYGVKD. Trimming took 7 bases from V and 1 from J; bases not matched to a gene: 6. The CDR3: CAITGGTSGSYEQYF. The CDR3 region has the DNA TGTGCCATCACTGGAGGGACTAGCGGTTCCTACGAGCAGTACTTC.

The rearrangement links TRBV28 to TRBJ2-7, with a weak D call TRBD2 (5 bases). The CDR3 extends over 13 amino acids. V lost 4 bases to trimming and J lost 2 bases, with 9 bases between them. Germline-derived CDR1 and CDR2 are MDHEN and SYDVKM. CDR3 DNA: TGTGCCAGCAGTTCCGGACTCCCCTACGAGCAGTACTTC. Residues: CASSSGLPYEQYF.

The chain couples TRBV10-1 to TRBJ2-2; the D is unclear. Germline CDR1 reads WNHNN; CDR2 reads SYGVQD (reference sequence). The CDR3 loop spans 13 amino acids. Trimming cost V 6 bases and J 4 bases, with 9 bases left between them. The CDR3 nucleotides are TGCGCCAGCAGAAACCCGAGCACCGGGGAGCTGTTTTTT. Protein sequence: CASRNPSTGELFF.

The V call is TRBV9, the J call TRBJ2-3, with D tentatively TRBD2 (5 bases). V dropped 0 bases and J dropped 3 bases, with 14 bases sitting between them. There are 16 residues in the CDR3. The germline gives CDR1 SGDLS, CDR2 YYNGEE. The chain's CDR3 is CASSVGISATTDTQYF. The CDR3 DNA is TGTGCCAGCAGCGTAGGTATTAGCGCGACAACAGATACGCAGTATTTT.

The chain links TRBV6-6 to TRBJ1-2; 9 bases agree with TRBD1. From germline, CDR1 is MNHNY and CDR2 SVGAGI (reference sequence). The J segment lost 4 bases and the V segment lost 5 bases, leaving 5 bases of the junction unmatched. This CDR3 comprises 14 residues. The CDR3 is CASSPQGAGYGYTF. The CDR3 region has the DNA TGTGCCAGCAGTCCACAGGGGGCGGGCTATGGCTACACCTTC.

V gene TRBV5-1 combines with J gene TRBJ2-3, with unresolved D. V gave up 1 base and J gave up 3 bases, with 9 bases separating them. This CDR3 comprises 14 residues. Per the germline V gene, CDR1 is SGHRS and CDR2 is YFSETQ. CDR3 in amino acids: CASSLPAITDTQYF. The CDR3 region has the DNA TGCGCCAGCAGCTTGCCAGCGATAACAGATACGCAGTATTTT.

The gene calls are TRBV13 and TRBJ1-2; 9 nucleotides match TRBD1. Looked up from germline, CDR1 is PRHDT and CDR2 is FYEKMQ (reference sequence). The V and J ends lost 0 bases and 0 bases, in that order; junction bases with no gene match: 5. The CDR3 totals 17 residues. DNA of the CDR3: TGTGCCAGCAGCTTAGGTACAGGGGGCGGTGCTAACTATGGCTACACCTTC. It encodes CASSLGTGGGANYGYTF.

The chain links TRBV18 to TRBJ1-4; a weak D match, TRBD1 (5 bases). There are 15 residues in the CDR3. V dropped 1 base and J dropped 4 bases, with 10 bases sitting between them. Germline CDR1 reads KGHSH; CDR2 reads LQKENI. The CDR3 is CASSPLDSNNEKLFF. CDR3 bases: TGTGCCAGCTCACCACTCGACAGTAATAATGAAAAACTGTTTTTT.

V is TRBV7-6 and J is TRBJ2-3, with D possibly matching TRBD1 (5 bases). CDR3 size: 17 residues. The V and J ends lost 2 bases and 1 base respectively, with 16 bases between them. Germline loops: CDR1 SGHVS, CDR2 FNYEAQ. The CDR3 sequence is CASSLTSGRVGTDTQYF. In nucleotides, the CDR3 is TGTGCCAGCAGCTTAACTTCCGGCAGGGTGGGCACAGATACGCAGTATTTT.

The chain combines TRBV5-1 with TRBJ2-2, with D tentatively TRBD2 (6 bases). Deletions cut 4 bases from V and 7 bases from J, with 11 bases between. This CDR3 contains 13 residues. The germline gives CDR1 SGHRS, CDR2 YFSETQ. CDR3 coding DNA: TGCGCCAGCAGCCCGGATAGCGGCGGGGAGCTGTTTTTT. It encodes CASSPDSGGELFF.

A few counts support this clone. The chain recombines TRBV15 with TRBJ2-7, with 8 bases aligning to TRBD2. This CDR3 is 16 amino acids long. The germline V gene encodes CDR1 LNHNV and CDR2 YYDKDF (reference sequence). After removal of 5 bases from V and 0 bases from J, the junction contained 9 bases not matched to a gene. The CDR3 DNA reads TGTGCCACCAGCGGTTTAACCGGGACTAGCTCCTACGAGCAGTACTTC. This encodes CATSGLTGTSSYEQYF.

The V and J genes are TRBV5-1 and TRBJ2-3; 8 nucleotides align to TRBD2. The germline V gene encodes CDR1 SGHRS and CDR2 YFSETQ. V trimming: 0 bases; J trimming: 4 bases; junction bases outside the gene matches: 7. This CDR3 comprises 16 residues. CDR3 in DNA: TGCGCCAGCAGCTTGGTCGGCCCGGGGGGGGCAGATACGCAGTATTTT. Protein sequence: CASSLVGPGGADTQYF.